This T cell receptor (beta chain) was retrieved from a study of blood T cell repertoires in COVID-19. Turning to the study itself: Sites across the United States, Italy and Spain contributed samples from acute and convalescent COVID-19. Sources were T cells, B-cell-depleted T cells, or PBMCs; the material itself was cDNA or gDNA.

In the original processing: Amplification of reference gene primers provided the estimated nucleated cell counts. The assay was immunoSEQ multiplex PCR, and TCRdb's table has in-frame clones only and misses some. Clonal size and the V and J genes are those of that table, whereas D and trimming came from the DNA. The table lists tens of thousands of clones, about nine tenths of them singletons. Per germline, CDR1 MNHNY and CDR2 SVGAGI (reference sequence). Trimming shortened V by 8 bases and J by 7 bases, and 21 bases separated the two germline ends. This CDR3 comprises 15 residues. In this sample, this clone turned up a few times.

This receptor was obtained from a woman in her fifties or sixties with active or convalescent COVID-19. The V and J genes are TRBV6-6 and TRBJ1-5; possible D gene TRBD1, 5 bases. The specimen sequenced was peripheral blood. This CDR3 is CASLPSGGGWQPQHF. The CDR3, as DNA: TGTGCCAGCCTTCCTTCTGGGGGGGGTTGGCAGCCCCAGCATTTT.